The table lists the clone carrying this T cell receptor (beta chain) with a count of one. Its antigen is not identified. Stated time point: blood 4 weeks post-SBRT, at nephrectomy. The treatment was: 15 Gy SBRT to primary tumor, nephrectomy 4 weeks later. Nephrectomy followed 15 Gy stereotactic body radiation by 4 weeks. Blood was sampled at baseline, 2 weeks and 4 weeks after SBRT. Data came from immunoSEQ multiplex PCR; TCRdb stores just in-frame clones and leaves some out. The table includes around 180,000 clones, around 89% detected once. This sample was included in a study of radiation and T cells in renal cell carcinoma. The study, taken as a whole, reports: Pretreatment tumor biopsies were lacking, so baseline clonotypes are unknown.

The clonotype originates from a woman between 50 and 59 years old with renal cell carcinoma. The sample in question was blood, obtained from a patient whose treatment included radiotherapy and nephrectomy.

The CDR3 is CATSREKSNTEAFF. The CDR3 DNA sequence: TGTGCCACCAGCAGAGAGAAGTCGAACACTGAAGCTTTCTTT. The rearrangement joins TRBV15 to TRBJ1-1; D uncertain. This CDR3 is 14 amino acids long. Germline V gives CDR1 LNHNV, CDR2 YYDKDF (reference sequence). Trimming stripped 0 bases from V and 1 base from J, with 6 bases between.